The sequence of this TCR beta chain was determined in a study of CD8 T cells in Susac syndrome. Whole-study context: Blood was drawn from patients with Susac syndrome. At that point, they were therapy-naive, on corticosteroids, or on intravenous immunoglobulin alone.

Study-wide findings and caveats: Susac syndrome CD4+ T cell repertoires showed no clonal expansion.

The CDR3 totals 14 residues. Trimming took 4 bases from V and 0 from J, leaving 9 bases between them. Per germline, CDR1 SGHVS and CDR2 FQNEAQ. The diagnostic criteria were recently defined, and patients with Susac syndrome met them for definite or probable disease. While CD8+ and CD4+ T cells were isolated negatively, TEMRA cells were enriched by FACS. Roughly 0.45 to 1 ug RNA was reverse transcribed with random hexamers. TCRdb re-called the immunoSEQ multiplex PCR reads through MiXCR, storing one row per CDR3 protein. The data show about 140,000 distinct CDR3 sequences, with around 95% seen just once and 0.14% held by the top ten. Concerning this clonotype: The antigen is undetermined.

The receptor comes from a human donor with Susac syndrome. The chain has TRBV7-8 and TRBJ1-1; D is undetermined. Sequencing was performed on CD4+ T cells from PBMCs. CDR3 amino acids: CASSSRFLNTEAFF. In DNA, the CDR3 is TGTGCCAGCAGCTCAAGATTCTTGAACACTGAAGCTTTCTTT.